This TCR beta chain was profiled in a study of cytomegalovirus exposure and HLA in healthy donors. Regarding the study as a whole: Indistinguishable V segments, including TRBV6-2 and TRBV6-3, were excluded. Analyses of presence and absence presupposed an approximately uniform sequencing depth across donors.

CDR1 SGHRS and CDR2 YFSETQ come from the germline V gene. The CDR3 covers 16 residues. With V trimmed by 4 bases and J by 7 bases, 11 bases remained unmatched. As to this clone: Its antigen is as yet unknown.

In the PCR, 60 Vbeta and 13 Jbeta primers were used. Here immunoSEQ multiplex PCR was the method, and the copy in TCRdb shows in-frame clones only, minus some. The sample has over 120,000 clones, approximately 80% seen once. Healthy donors of bone marrow made up the group. Sequences were obtained from PBMCs. This TCR came from a male donor in good health and CMV-seronegative. The chain carries TRBV5-1 and TRBJ2-1, with TRBD2 matching over 10 bases. The CDR3 loop reads CASSAGASGSLNEQFF. DNA of the CDR3: TGCGCCAGCAGCGCGGGGGCTAGCGGGAGTCTGAATGAGCAGTTCTTC. The variable domain in full, with the rest retrieved from reference TRBV5-1 and TRBJ2-1, is KAGVTQTPRYLIKTRGQQVTLSCSPISGHRSVSWYQQTPGQGLQFLFEYFSETQRNKGNFPGRFSGRQFSNSRSEMNVSTLELGDSALYLCASSAGASGSLNEQFFGPGTRLTVL.